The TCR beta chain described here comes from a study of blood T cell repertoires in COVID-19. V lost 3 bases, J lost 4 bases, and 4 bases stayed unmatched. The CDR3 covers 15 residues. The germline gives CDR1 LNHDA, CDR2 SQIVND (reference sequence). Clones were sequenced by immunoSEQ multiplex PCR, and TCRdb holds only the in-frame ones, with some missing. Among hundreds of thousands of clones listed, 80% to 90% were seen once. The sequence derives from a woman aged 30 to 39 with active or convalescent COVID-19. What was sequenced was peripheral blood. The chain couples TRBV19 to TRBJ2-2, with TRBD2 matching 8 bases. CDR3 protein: CASSMGTRVTGELFF. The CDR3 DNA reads TGTGCCAGTAGTATGGGGACTAGGGTCACCGGGGAGCTGTTTTTT.